This TCR beta chain came from a study of Ad26.COV2.S vaccination and SARS-CoV-2 variants. Germline trimming cut 0 bases from V and 13 bases from J; bases unmatched to any gene: 4. The CDR3 contains 14 residues. CDR1 and CDR2 (germline): SGHNT, YYREEE (reference sequence). Sequencing was performed with immunoSEQ multiplex PCR; in TCRdb, only in-frame clones are kept and a portion is missing. The table shows about 350,000 clones, with around 88% occurring only once. Treatment meaning: some 19 received Ad26.COV2.S at low or high dose, single or two shots; several received placebo; per-sample allocation not given. It was on day 63 after the first vaccine or placebo injection that samples were taken. Donation was by an adult aged 18-55 years who was in Boston.

The TCR sequence derives from a person between 18 and 60 years old who received the Ad26.COV2.S COVID-19 vaccine or a placebo. Material: peripheral blood, obtained in a trial of Ad26.COV2.S vaccine versus placebo. The chain links TRBV5-4 to TRBJ2-1; TRBD2 agrees at 13 bases. CDR3 amino acids: CASSLVLAGGHQFF. CDR3 nucleotides: TGTGCCAGCAGCTTGGTACTAGCGGGGGGGCATCAGTTCTTC.